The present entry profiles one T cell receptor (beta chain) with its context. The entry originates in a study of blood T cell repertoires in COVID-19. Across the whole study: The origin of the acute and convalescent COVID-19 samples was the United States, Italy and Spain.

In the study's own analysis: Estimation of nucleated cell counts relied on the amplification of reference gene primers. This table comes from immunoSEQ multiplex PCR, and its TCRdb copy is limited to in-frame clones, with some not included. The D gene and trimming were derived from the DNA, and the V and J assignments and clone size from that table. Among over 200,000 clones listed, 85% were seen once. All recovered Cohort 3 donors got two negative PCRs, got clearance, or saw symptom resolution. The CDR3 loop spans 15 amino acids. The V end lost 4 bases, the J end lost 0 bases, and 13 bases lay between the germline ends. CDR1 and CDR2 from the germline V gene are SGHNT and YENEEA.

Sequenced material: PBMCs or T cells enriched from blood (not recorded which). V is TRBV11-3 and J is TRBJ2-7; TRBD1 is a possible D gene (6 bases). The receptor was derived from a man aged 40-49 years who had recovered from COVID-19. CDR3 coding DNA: TGTGCCAGCAGCTCCAACAGGGTAAGCTCCTACGAGCAGTACTTC. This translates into CASSSNRVSSYEQYF.